The rows below give T cell receptor beta chains drawn from one sample of a study of blood T cell repertoires in COVID-19. Sequencing was performed with immunoSEQ multiplex PCR; in TCRdb, only in-frame clones are kept and a portion is missing. The data hold about 310,000 clones, with 89% observed a single time. Sequenced: PBMCs or T cells enriched from blood (not recorded which). These receptors were taken from a woman in her thirties or forties who had recovered from COVID-19. Both conserved end residues are part of each CDR3. A D gene is named only where the DNA matches it firmly. Size values are once, few and many counts, or a class for expanded clones, and some rows have none.

CDR3 protein	CDR3 DNA	J gene	V gene	D gene	clone size
CASSLTGGANYGYTF	TGTGCCAGCAGCTTAACAGGGGGAGCTAACTATGGCTACACCTTC	TRBJ1-2	TRBV5-6	TRBD1	.
CASAAEGGRNSPLHF	TGTGCCAGCGCCGCGGAAGGGGGCAGAAATTCACCCCTCCACTTT	TRBJ1-6	TRBV25-1	TRBD1	.
CASSLVGETYNEQFF	TGCGCCAGCAGCTTGGTCGGGGAAACCTACAATGAGCAGTTCTTC	TRBJ2-1	TRBV5-1	.	.
CATSGRVSYNEQFF	TGTGCCACTAGCGGGAGGGTCTCCTACAATGAGCAGTTCTTC	TRBJ2-1	TRBV5-8	TRBD2	.
CSVGAGLSYEQYF	TGCAGCGTTGGAGCGGGACTCTCCTACGAGCAGTACTTC	TRBJ2-7	TRBV29-1	TRBD2	.
CASSSDRGNYGYTF	TGTGCCAGCAGCTCGGACAGGGGGAACTATGGCTACACCTTC	TRBJ1-2	TRBV7-3	TRBD1	once
CASSTNRQGINEQYF	TGTGCCAGTAGTACAAACCGACAGGGGATCAACGAGCAGTACTTC	TRBJ2-7	TRBV19	TRBD1	.
CASSLDGDRVSEQYF	TGCGCCAGCAGCTTGGACGGGGACAGGGTATCCGAGCAGTACTTC	TRBJ2-7	TRBV5-1	TRBD1	once
CASLPRDRGPGLDEAFF	TGTGCCAGTCTTCCCCGGGACAGGGGTCCAGGGCTGGATGAAGCTTTCTTT	TRBJ1-1	TRBV19	TRBD1	.
CASVPGQGVQPQHF	TGTGCCAGTGTCCCGGGACAGGGAGTTCAGCCCCAGCATTTT	TRBJ1-5	TRBV19	TRBD1	.
CASSTGTGGAPYEQYF	TGTGCCAGCTCCACTGGGACAGGGGGCGCCCCATACGAGCAGTACTTC	TRBJ2-7	TRBV18	TRBD1	.
CASSTLQSQYF	TGTGCCAGTAGTACCCTACAGTCTCAGTACTTC	TRBJ2-4	TRBV19	.	.
CAWSLGQVRRYEQYF	TGTGCCTGGAGCCTAGGACAGGTTCGGAGGTACGAGCAGTACTTC	TRBJ2-7	TRBV30	TRBD1	.
CASSVPGQGDTGELFF	TGCGCCAGCAGCGTCCCGGGACAGGGTGACACCGGGGAGCTGTTTTTT	TRBJ2-2	TRBV5-1	TRBD1	.
CATRDDRGETQYF	TGTGCCACCAGGGACGACAGGGGGGAGACCCAGTACTTC	TRBJ2-5	TRBV24-1	TRBD1	.
CASSLDRGNSPLHF	TGTGCCAGCAGCCTGGACAGGGGAAATTCACCCCTCCACTTT	TRBJ1-6	TRBV6-6	TRBD1	.
CASSRQRGSGNTIYF	TGTGCCAGCAGTCGCCAACGGGGATCTGGAAACACCATATATTTT	TRBJ1-3	TRBV5-4	.	few
CASSYNRAISGELFF	TGTGCCAGCAGTTATAACAGGGCTATCTCCGGGGAGCTGTTTTTT	TRBJ2-2	TRBV6-2/TRBV6-3	.	.
CASSIAAGGTDTQYF	TGTGCCAGTAGTATTGCGGCGGGGGGCACAGATACGCAGTATTTT	TRBJ2-3	TRBV19	TRBD2	.
CASSLGATGHNTGELFF	TGTGCCAGCAGCTTAGGAGCGACAGGGCATAACACCGGGGAGCTGTTTTTT	TRBJ2-2	TRBV7-9	TRBD1	.
CASSPRRLPADNSPLHF	TGTGCCAGCTCACCAAGGAGACTGCCGGCCGATAATTCACCCCTCCACTTT	TRBJ1-6	TRBV18	.	once
CAWSPGHSYGYTF	TGTGCCTGGAGCCCGGGACACAGCTATGGCTACACCTTC	TRBJ1-2	TRBV30	.	.
CASSSTGGGRNTIYF	TGTGCCAGCAGTTCAACAGGGGGCGGAAGAAACACCATATATTTT	TRBJ1-3	TRBV6-2/TRBV6-3	TRBD1	.
CASSLDLGQGNNEQFF	TGTGCCAGCAGCTTAGATTTGGGACAGGGGAACAATGAGCAGTTCTTC	TRBJ2-1	TRBV11-3	TRBD1	.
CASTFAQETQYF	TGTGCCAGCACCTTTGCGCAAGAGACCCAGTACTTC	TRBJ2-5	TRBV12-3/TRBV12-4	.	.
CASGRSPPGEKLFF	TGTGCCAGCGGCCGCTCTCCGCCGGGGGAAAAACTGTTTTTT	TRBJ1-4	TRBV27	.	.
CASSPRDRSSLNQPQHF	TGTGCCAGCTCACCACGGGACAGGTCTTCACTTAATCAGCCCCAGCATTTT	TRBJ1-5	TRBV18	TRBD1	.
CASSLEAPQGYEQYF	TGTGCCAGCAGCTTAGAGGCCCCACAGGGCTACGAGCAGTACTTC	TRBJ2-7	TRBV11-2	.	.
CASSLVGGGANSFYEQYF	TGTGCCAGCAGCTTAGTCGGGGGGGGTGCTAACTCCTTCTACGAGCAGTACTTC	TRBJ2-7	TRBV7-2	TRBD2	.
CASSGTGGARTEAFF	TGCGCCAGCAGTGGTACAGGGGGCGCGAGGACTGAAGCTTTCTTT	TRBJ1-1	TRBV5-1	TRBD1	.
CASKGVAEAFF	TGTGCCAGTAAAGGGGTGGCTGAAGCTTTCTTT	TRBJ1-1	TRBV19	.	few
CAISEAGGHYEQYF	TGTGCCATCAGTGAGGCAGGGGGCCACTACGAGCAGTACTTC	TRBJ2-7	TRBV10-3	TRBD1	.
CASIQTGGAIDWGDTEAFF	TGTGCCAGCATCCAGACAGGGGGCGCGATAGACTGGGGCGACACTGAAGCTTTCTTT	TRBJ1-1	TRBV12-1	.	.
CASSETSESYNEQFF	TGCGCCAGCAGTGAGACTAGCGAGTCCTACAATGAGCAGTTCTTC	TRBJ2-1	TRBV10-2	TRBD2	once
CASSQGQGSNQPQHF	TGTGCCAGCAGCCAAGGGCAGGGCAGCAATCAGCCCCAGCATTTT	TRBJ1-5	TRBV3-1/TRBV3-2	.	.
CASSIPSTGAGELFF	TGTGCCAGTAGTATCCCCTCGACGGGGGCCGGGGAGCTGTTTTTT	TRBJ2-2	TRBV19	.	.
CASSPSSQGTTYGYTF	TGTGCCAGCAGCCCCTCAAGTCAGGGGACGACCTATGGCTACACCTTC	TRBJ1-2	TRBV7-8	.	once
CASTPGYSNQPQHF	TGTGCCAGCACCCCGGGGTATAGCAATCAGCCCCAGCATTTT	TRBJ1-5	TRBV6-6	.	.